This T cell receptor (beta chain) was identified during a study of control samples from healthy donors and cancer patients. Assay: immunoSEQ multiplex PCR; the TCRdb copy retains only in-frame clones and omits some. The data contain approximately 170,000 clones, 90% of them singletons. The CDR3 is 12 residues long. From germline, CDR1 is SGHAT and CDR2 FQNNGV. Trimming stripped 4 bases from V and 8 bases from J, with 9 bases between. The sample holds a few counts of this clone. The sequenced material came from blood. This TCR was recovered from a woman aged 45-65 years in good health. V usage is TRBV11-2 and J usage is TRBJ2-1, with D possibly matching TRBD2 (5 bases). CDR3 in DNA: TGTGCCAGCAGCTCGCCGGAGGATGAGCAGTTCTTC. Its protein is CASSSPEDEQFF.